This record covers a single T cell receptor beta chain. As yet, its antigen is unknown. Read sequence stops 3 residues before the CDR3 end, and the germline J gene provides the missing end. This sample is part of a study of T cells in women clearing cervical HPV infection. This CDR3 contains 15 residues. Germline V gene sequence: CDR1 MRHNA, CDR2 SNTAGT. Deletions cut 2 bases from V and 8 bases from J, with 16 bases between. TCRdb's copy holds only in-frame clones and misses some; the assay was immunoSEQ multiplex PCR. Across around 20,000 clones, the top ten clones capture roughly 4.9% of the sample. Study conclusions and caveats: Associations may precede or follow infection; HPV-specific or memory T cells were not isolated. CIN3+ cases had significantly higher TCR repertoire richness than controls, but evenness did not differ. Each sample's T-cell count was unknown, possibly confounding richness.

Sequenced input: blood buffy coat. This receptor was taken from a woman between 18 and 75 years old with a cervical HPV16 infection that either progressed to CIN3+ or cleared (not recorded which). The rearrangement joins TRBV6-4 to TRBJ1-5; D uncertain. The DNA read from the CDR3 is TGTGCCAGCAGTGACCGGGCAGGTGCCGGGGAGCCC. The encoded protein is CASSDRAGAGEP. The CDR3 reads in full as CASSDRAGAGEPQHF.